The 21 T cell receptor beta chains listed next were all sequenced from one sample in a study of cytomegalovirus exposure and HLA in healthy donors. PCR amplification relied on 60 Vbeta primers (plus 13 Jbeta primers). Profiling relied on immunoSEQ multiplex PCR, and the TCRdb table lists in-frame clones only, not all of them. The repertoire includes approximately 290,000 clones, around 80% of them detected once, and roughly 0.3% sits in the top ten. The specimen sequenced was PBMCs. The source of these receptors is a girl between 2 and 10 years old in good health and CMV-seronegative.

This clone appeared a single time. The chain joins TRBV14 to TRBJ2-1, with TRBD1 matching 7 bases. This CDR3 is built from 15 residues. Germline V gene sequence: CDR1 SGHDN, CDR2 FVKESK. J lost 8 bases, V lost 6 bases, and 13 bases had no gene match. CDR3 nucleotide sequence: TGTGCCAGCAGTATCAGGGGGAGTATAGATCATGAGCAGTTCTTC. It is translated as CASSIRGSIDHEQFF.

This clone was seen once. The chain is built from TRBV6-6 and TRBJ1-2; D is possibly TRBD1 (6 bases). The V end was cut by 0 bases, the J end by 0 bases, with 11 bases between. The CDR3 has 16 amino acids. Germline CDR1 and CDR2: MNHNY and SVGAGI (reference sequence). The CDR3 protein is CASSYSTGTPNYGYTF. The CDR3 DNA reads TGTGCCAGCAGTTACTCGACAGGCACGCCTAACTATGGCTACACCTTC.

The CDR3 loop reads CASSGQGGTEAFF. In DNA, the CDR3 is TGTGCCAGTAGTGGACAAGGGGGCACTGAAGCTTTCTTT. V usage is TRBV19 and J usage is TRBJ1-1; D might be TRBD1 (6 bases). The CDR3 is made up of 13 amino acids. Germline V lookup: CDR1 LNHDA, CDR2 SQIVND (reference sequence). The V gene lost 5 bases and the J gene lost 4 bases, with 11 bases spanning the gap.

J is TRBJ1-5 and V is TRBV7-2; D possibly corresponds to TRBD1 (5 bases). Germline assignment: CDR1 SGHTA and CDR2 FQGNSA. The V gene lost 5 bases and the J gene lost 7 bases, with 12 bases spanning the gap. CDR3 length: 13 amino acids. The CDR3, as DNA: TGTGCCAGCAGCGGGACTGTTCGGCAGCCCCAGCATTTT. This translates into CASSGTVRQPQHF.

The chain combines TRBV6-5 with TRBJ1-1; no reliable D call. The germline V gene encodes CDR1 MNHEY and CDR2 SVGAGI. The ends were cut back, 6 bases at V and 1 base at J, with 12 bases in the middle. The CDR3 has 14 residues. The CDR3 is CASSLRDSNTEAFF. The CDR3 DNA follows: TGTGCCAGCAGCCTCCGAGATTCGAACACTGAAGCTTTCTTT.

This clone was recorded once. The CDR3 here is CASSPPPGQGATDTQYF. The CDR3 region has the DNA TGTGCCAGCAGTCCCCCCCCGGGACAGGGGGCGACAGATACGCAGTATTTT. The chain links TRBV5-6 to TRBJ2-3; 12 bases match TRBD1. CDR3 length equals 17 residues. V was pared by 5 bases and J by 3 bases, with 10 bases of the junction left unmatched. Germline V gene sequence: CDR1 SGHDT, CDR2 YYEEEE.

This clone was detected a few times. The gene calls are TRBV29-1 and TRBJ2-1; unclear D gene. Germline lookup yields CDR1 SQVTM and CDR2 ANQGSEA. Trimming removed 3 bases from V and 5 bases from J, with 5 bases in between. This CDR3 spans 11 amino acids. The CDR3 is CSVDWHNEQFF. DNA of the CDR3: TGCAGCGTTGATTGGCACAATGAGCAGTTCTTC.

The gene calls are TRBV4-1 and TRBJ1-4; no firm D call. There are 15 residues in the CDR3. The germline V and J ends were trimmed by 4 bases and 0 bases, with 9 bases remaining between them. Germline assignment: CDR1 MGHRA and CDR2 YSYEKL. The CDR3 DNA reads TGCGCCAGCAGCCCTCAGGTCGCAACTAATGAAAAACTGTTTTTT. This gives the protein CASSPQVATNEKLFF.

This clone was found once. Germline is not matched at one junction end, which may reflect a read error. The chain is built from TRBV7-9 and TRBJ2-1; TRBD1 agrees at 7 bases. CDR1 SEHNR and CDR2 FQNEAQ come from the germline V gene (reference sequence). The CDR3 length is 16 residues. CDR3 protein: CSSSLDRGGGYNEQFF. CDR3 coding DNA: TGTTCCAGCAGCTTAGATCGAGGGGGCGGCTACAATGAGCAGTTCTTC.

This clone was picked up one time. The chain is built from TRBV28 and TRBJ2-3; D remains ambiguous. The CDR3 contains 14 residues. V gave up 4 bases and J gave up 0 bases, with 8 bases separating them. Germline lookup yields CDR1 MDHEN and CDR2 SYDVKM. CDR3 residues: CASSSLWSTDTQYF. In nucleotides, the CDR3 is TGTGCCAGCAGTTCGCTATGGAGCACAGATACGCAGTATTTT.

This chain joins TRBV5-8 and TRBJ2-7; 8 bases fit TRBD1. V shed 4 bases and J 10 bases; nucleotides not matched to a gene: 7. CDR3 length: 12 amino acids. In germline, CDR1 is SGHTS, CDR2 YDEGEE. The CDR3 here is CASSRQGRGQYF. CDR3 DNA: TGTGCCAGCAGCAGACAGGGGCGCGGTCAGTACTTC.

This clone occurred once. The genes are TRBV6-5 and TRBJ2-1; D unresolved. V lost 2 bases, J lost 7 bases, and 9 bases lay in between. CDR1 MNHEY and CDR2 SVGAGI come from the germline V gene. The CDR3 is made up of 13 amino acids. CDR3 region: CASSYTIRNEQFF. The CDR3 DNA follows: TGTGCCAGCAGTTACACCATCAGGAATGAGCAGTTCTTC.

For the CDR3, the DNA is TGTGCCAGCAGCTTAAAGACTAGCGGGAACAATGAGCAGTTCTTC. Translating gives CASSLKTSGNNEQFF. The chain combines TRBV7-2 with TRBJ2-1; 11 bases align to TRBD2. The CDR3 runs to 15 residues. The germline V gene encodes CDR1 SGHTA and CDR2 FQGNSA. J was trimmed by 5 bases and V by 2 bases; bases with no gene match: 2.

V gene TRBV29-1 combines with J gene TRBJ2-4; 10 bases align to TRBD1. CDR1 SQVTM and CDR2 ANQGSEA come from the germline V gene. With 4 bases clipped from V and 6 bases from J, the junction kept 3 bases outside the gene matches. The CDR3 extends over 13 amino acids. The CDR3 DNA is TGCAGCGTTGGGAGGGACAGGGGAAACATTCAGTACTTC. Amino acids: CSVGRDRGNIQYF.

This clone has just a few counts. V usage is TRBV10-1 and J usage is TRBJ1-5, with D unresolved. Germline CDR1 WNHNN, CDR2 SYGVQD (reference sequence). Trimming took 8 bases from V and 2 from J, leaving 13 bases between them. There are 14 residues in the CDR3. DNA for the CDR3: TGCGCCAGCCCGTCCCGACGGGGCAATCAGCCCCAGCATTTT. Its translation is CASPSRRGNQPQHF.

This clone appeared once. CDR3 bases: TGTGCCAGCAGCCCGGGGGGCTACGAGCAGTACTTC. Protein product: CASSPGGYEQYF. V usage is TRBV5-4 and J usage is TRBJ2-5, with TRBD2 matching 7 bases. The DNA end is a closer match to TRBJ2-7, so the J assignment may be wrong. CDR1 and CDR2 (germline): SGHNT, YYREEE (reference sequence). The CDR3 is made up of 12 amino acids.

V usage is TRBV13 and J usage is TRBJ2-5, with 7 bases matching TRBD1. This CDR3 is built from 14 residues. Trimming took 5 bases from V and 7 from J; bases not matched to a gene: 10. The V gene's germline CDR1 is PRHDT and CDR2 FYEKMQ (reference sequence). The CDR3 region is CASSPGRQGWTQYF. In DNA form, the CDR3 reads TGTGCCAGCAGCCCGGGGAGACAGGGTTGGACCCAGTACTTC.

The rearrangement uses TRBV19 and TRBJ2-2, with a tentative D call TRBD1 (5 bases). The CDR3 is made up of 12 amino acids. V lost 8 bases and J lost 1, with 5 bases in between. Germline assignment: CDR1 LNHDA and CDR2 SQIVND (reference sequence). The CDR3 protein is CASGQNTGELFF. In DNA form, the CDR3 reads TGTGCCAGTGGACAGAACACCGGGGAGCTGTTTTTT.

The genes are TRBV11-2 and TRBJ2-5, with TRBD1 as a possible D gene (7 bases). CDR3 length equals 15 residues. Per the germline V gene, CDR1 is SGHAT and CDR2 is FQNNGV. V was shortened by 1 base and J by 3 bases, with 12 bases between the two germline ends. The chain's CDR3 is CASSLVGRGEETQYF. As DNA, the CDR3 is TGTGCCAGCAGCTTAGTGGGCAGGGGGGAAGAGACCCAGTACTTC.

The J gene is TRBJ1-5, the V gene TRBV6-4; D unresolved. V lost 3 bases to trimming and J lost 10 bases, with 13 bases between them. CDR3 length: 13 amino acids. Looked up from germline, CDR1 is MRHNA and CDR2 is SNTAGT. For the CDR3, the DNA is TGTGCCAGCAGTGAGCTCCCCGGGGTACCCCAGCATTTT. Protein product: CASSELPGVPQHF.

This sequence joins TRBV15 and TRBJ1-1; D ambiguous. The CDR3 loop spans 16 amino acids. Trimming took off 3 bases at V and 1 base at J, with 15 bases between the two ends. Germline V CDR1 and CDR2: LNHNV, YYDKDF (reference sequence). CDR3 sequence: CATSRVSGWENTEAFF. CDR3 DNA: TGTGCCACCAGCAGGGTATCGGGGTGGGAGAACACTGAAGCTTTCTTT. Combining the CDR3 with reference TRBV15 and TRBJ1-1 gives the whole variable domain DAMVIQNPRYQVTQFGKPVTLSCSQTLNHNVMYWYQQKSSQAPKLLFHYYDKDFNNEADTPDNFQSRRPNTSFCFLDIRSPGLGDTAMYLCATSRVSGWENTEAFFGQGTRLTVV.